These 15 T cell receptor beta chains were sequenced from one sample in a study of T cells in Graves' hyperthyroidism and ophthalmopathy. What was amplified from RNA transcripts were TCR beta CDR3 regions. The study used the HTBI primer set for a first-round RT-PCR of the TCR CDR3. Via MiXCR, TCRdb re-called the multiplex PCR reads, giving one row per CDR3 protein. The sample records roughly 740,000 distinct CDR3 sequences, 16% being singletons. The specimen sequenced was blood. These receptors were collected from a man younger than 35 with Graves' hyperthyroidism.

This clonotype was counted at least ten times. V and J are TRBV12-3 or TRBV12-4 and TRBJ2-7; maybe TRBD2 (5 bases). Deletions cut 3 bases from V and 6 bases from J, with 18 bases between. The length of the CDR3 is 15 residues. The CDR3 region has the DNA TGTGCCAGCAGTTTCGAAGGGTTTCCCGCGGGCGAGCAGTACTTC. It codes for CASSFEGFPAGEQYF.

This chain joins TRBV20-1 and TRBJ1-2, with 7 bases that match TRBD1. The CDR3 is made up of 13 amino acids. CDR1 DFQATT and CDR2 SNEGSKA come from the germline V gene (reference sequence). V lost 6 bases, J lost 1 base, and 5 bases stayed unmatched. The CDR3 nucleotides are TGCAGTGCGACCACAGGGGATAACTATGGCTACACCTTC. Translating it yields CSATTGDNYGYTF.

This clonotype was seen repeatedly, ten times or more. The chain joins TRBV24-1 to TRBJ2-6; 8 bases are shared with TRBD2. Germline loops: CDR1 KGHDR, CDR2 SFDVKD. The junction had 9 bases not matched to a gene; V was cut back by 6 bases and J by 0 bases. The CDR3 extends over 18 amino acids. The CDR3 sequence: CATSSGGLVGSGANVLTF. In DNA, the CDR3 is TGTGCCACCAGTTCCGGGGGACTAGTCGGCTCTGGGGCCAACGTCCTGACTTTC.

This clonotype was seen ten or more times. V usage is TRBV7-8 and J usage is TRBJ1-1; 7 bases agree with TRBD1. Trimming at V came to 1 base and at J to 5 bases, leaving 4 bases not matched to a gene. Germline V lookup: CDR1 SGHVS, CDR2 FQNEAQ. The CDR3 has 14 amino acids. The chain's CDR3 is CASSLVQGGTEAFF. The CDR3 DNA is TGTGCCAGCAGCTTAGTTCAGGGGGGGACTGAAGCTTTCTTT.

The genes are TRBV5-6 and TRBJ2-5, with TRBD1 identical over 7 bases. This CDR3 spans 15 amino acids. Germline V CDR1 and CDR2: SGHDT, YYEEEE. The V gene end was trimmed by 4 bases and the J gene end by 7 bases; junction bases not matched to a gene: 13. The CDR3 is CASSVFQGVVGTQYF. The CDR3 bases are TGTGCCAGCAGCGTATTTCAGGGGGTTGTAGGGACCCAGTACTTC.

This clonotype was seen more than once but under ten times. The rearrangement joins TRBV5-4 to TRBJ1-1; D call uncertain. There are 14 residues in the CDR3. Between the trimmed V and J ends, which lost 3 bases and 4 bases, there was a span of 13 bases. The germline V gene encodes CDR1 SGHNT and CDR2 YYREEE (reference sequence). The CDR3 region is CASSSLGRPTEAFF. The CDR3 nucleotides are TGTGCCAGCAGCTCACTGGGCAGACCCACTGAAGCTTTCTTT.

The J gene is TRBJ2-3, the V gene TRBV20-1; 11 nucleotides align to TRBD2. The CDR3 is made up of 15 amino acids. CDR1 and CDR2 (germline): DFQATT, SNEGSKA (reference sequence). Trimming took 5 bases from V and 2 from J; bases not matched to a gene: 6. Written as DNA, the CDR3 is TGCAGTGCTCTGGGGACTAGCGGCATCACAGATACGCAGTATTTT. Its translation is CSALGTSGITDTQYF.

This chain uses TRBV28 with TRBJ2-2; 7 bases are shared with TRBD2. V shed 6 bases, J shed 2 bases, and the junction held 9 bases outside the gene matches. Per germline, CDR1 MDHEN and CDR2 SYDVKM. The CDR3 runs 16 residues. The CDR3 spells CASRAGVAGNTGELFF. The CDR3 region has the DNA TGTGCCAGCAGGGCCGGGGTAGCGGGCAACACCGGGGAGCTGTTTTTT.

This clonotype was observed a few times. V and J are TRBV15 and TRBJ2-7, with D perhaps TRBD2 (5 bases). Trimming took off 1 base at V and 0 bases at J, with 7 bases between the two ends. The V gene's germline CDR1 is LNHNV and CDR2 YYDKDF (reference sequence). This CDR3 region has 14 residues. CDR3 in amino acids: CATSRVGSSYEQYF. The CDR3 nucleotides are TGTGCCACCAGCAGAGTTGGGAGCTCCTACGAGCAGTACTTC.

This clonotype was detected once. The rearrangement joins TRBV9 to TRBJ1-5; 8 nucleotides match TRBD1. From germline, CDR1 is SGDLS and CDR2 YYNGEE. With 4 bases clipped from V and 6 bases from J, the junction kept 6 bases outside the gene matches. The CDR3 has 14 amino acids. This CDR3 reads CASSPRDRSQPQHF. DNA of the CDR3: TGTGCCAGCAGCCCCCGGGACAGGTCTCAGCCCCAGCATTTT.

This clonotype occurred many times. The J gene is TRBJ2-1, the V gene TRBV20-1; the match to TRBD2 covers 13 bases. Germline values: CDR1 DFQATT, CDR2 SNEGSKA (reference sequence). V lost 6 bases and J lost 1; bases outside the gene matches: 9. CDR3 size: 17 residues. As DNA, the CDR3 is TGCAGTGCCGCAGGTGGACTAGCGGGAGTATCCTACAATGAGCAGTTCTTC. As protein: CSAAGGLAGVSYNEQFF.

This clonotype was observed a handful of times. V is TRBV7-3 and J is TRBJ2-1, with D maybe TRBD2 (5 bases). Germline loops: CDR1 SGHTA, CDR2 FQGTGA. Trimming removed 1 base from V and 5 bases from J, with 12 bases in between. This CDR3 is built from 15 residues. CDR3 region: CASSLIASRNNEQFF. The CDR3 DNA sequence: TGTGCCAGCAGCTTAATTGCTAGCCGGAACAATGAGCAGTTCTTC.

The chain recombines TRBV7-9 with TRBJ2-1; D might be TRBD2 (9 bases). The V gene lost 5 bases and the J gene lost 6 bases, with 17 bases spanning the gap. Looked up from germline, CDR1 is SEHNR and CDR2 is FQNEAQ (reference sequence). The length of the CDR3 is 15 residues. The CDR3 spells CASSPSGTGRNEQFF. DNA for the CDR3: TGTGCCAGCAGCCCTAGCGGGACAGGACGCAATGAGCAGTTCTTC.

The chain uses TRBV24-1 and TRBJ2-1; 13 nucleotides line up with TRBD2. The CDR3 totals 17 residues. The V and J ends lost 0 bases and 8 bases, in that order; junction bases with no gene match: 6. Germline CDR1 reads KGHDR; CDR2 reads SFDVKD. The DNA for the CDR3 is TGTGCCACCAGTGATTTGCGGACTAGCGGGAGTGAATATGAGCAGTTCTTC. Translated, it gives CATSDLRTSGSEYEQFF.

In this sample, this clonotype turned up a few times. CDR3 nucleotide sequence: TGTGCCAGCAGCTTACGGACTAGCGGGAGTATGGTGGAAGAGACCCAGTACTTC. This codes for CASSLRTSGSMVEETQYF. J is TRBJ2-5 and V is TRBV14; the match to TRBD2 covers 13 bases. Germline CDR1 and CDR2: SGHDN and FVKESK. The CDR3 runs to 18 residues. J was trimmed by 3 bases and V by 5 bases; bases with no gene match: 12.